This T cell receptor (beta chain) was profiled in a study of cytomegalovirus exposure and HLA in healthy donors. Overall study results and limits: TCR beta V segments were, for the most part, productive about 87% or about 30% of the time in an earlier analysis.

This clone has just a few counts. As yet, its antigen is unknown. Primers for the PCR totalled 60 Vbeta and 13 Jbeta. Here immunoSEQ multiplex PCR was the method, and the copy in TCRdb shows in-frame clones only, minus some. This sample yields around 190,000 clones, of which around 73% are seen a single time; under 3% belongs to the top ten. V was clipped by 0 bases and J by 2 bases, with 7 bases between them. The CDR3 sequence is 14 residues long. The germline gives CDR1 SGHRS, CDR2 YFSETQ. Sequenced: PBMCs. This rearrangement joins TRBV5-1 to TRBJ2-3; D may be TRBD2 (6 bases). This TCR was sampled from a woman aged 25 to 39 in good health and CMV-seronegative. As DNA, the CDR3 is TGCGCCAGCAGCTTGGGCGGGAACACAGATACGCAGTATTTT. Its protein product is CASSLGGNTDTQYF.